Listed here are 21 T cell receptor beta chains from one sample, sequenced in a study of immune evolution from preneoplasia to lung adenocarcinoma. Assay: immunoSEQ multiplex PCR; the TCRdb copy retains only in-frame clones and omits some. The sample has roughly 28,000 clones, 74% seen once. The sample comprised FFPE invasive lung adenocarcinoma tissue. Source of these receptors: a person aged 55 to 69 with invasive lung adenocarcinoma. Some clones in this sample may be carry-over from other donors' samples.

The V gene is TRBV7-2, the J gene TRBJ2-7; 9 bases align to TRBD2. With 1 base clipped from V and 2 bases from J, the junction kept 12 bases outside the gene matches. Germline V gene sequence: CDR1 SGHTA, CDR2 FQGNSA. The CDR3 extends over 18 amino acids. CDR3 in DNA: TGTGCCAGCAGCTTAGTCGGGCTAGCGGGGAACAGGGCCTACGAGCAGTACTTC. This translates into CASSLVGLAGNRAYEQYF.

DNA of the CDR3: TGTGCCAGCTCACTATATGGGCAAATGAACACTGAAGCTTTCTTT. Its translation: CASSLYGQMNTEAFF. The chain couples TRBV18 to TRBJ1-1, with D hard to call. Germline V lookup: CDR1 KGHSH, CDR2 LQKENI. V lost 4 bases, J lost 0 bases, and 12 bases lay in between. The CDR3 runs 15 residues.

This clone has a single count. The V call is TRBV29-1, the J call TRBJ2-1, with a tentative D call TRBD2 (6 bases). V was clipped by 0 bases and J by 14 bases, with 23 bases between them. Germline lookup yields CDR1 SQVTM and CDR2 ANQGSEA. This CDR3 is 15 amino acids long. The DNA for the CDR3 is TGCAGCGTTGAAGATGCGAGGGGAGGTTATACGGCGGAGTTCTTC. Protein sequence: CSVEDARGGYTAEFF.

The gene calls are TRBV10-3 and TRBJ2-5; 8 nucleotides line up with TRBD1. J gave up 4 bases and V 11 bases, and 12 bases lay outside the gene matches. This CDR3 spans 14 amino acids. CDR1 is ENHRY, CDR2 SYGVKD, per germline. CDR3 amino acids: CAARQGTARETQYF. The DNA of the CDR3 is TGTGCCGCCCGACAGGGGACTGCCCGAGAGACCCAGTACTTC.

The V call is TRBV27, the J call TRBJ2-5, with 7 bases matching TRBD1. This CDR3 contains 15 residues. Trimming removed 6 bases from V and 1 base from J; junction bases left unmatched: 8. CDR1 MNHEY and CDR2 SMNVEV come from the germline V gene (reference sequence). The CDR3 sequence is CASRPSTGPQETQYF. CDR3 nucleotide sequence: TGTGCCAGCAGACCTTCGACAGGGCCCCAAGAGACCCAGTACTTC.

The chain is built from TRBV5-1 and TRBJ1-1; maybe TRBD1 (5 bases). This CDR3 spans 13 amino acids. Trimming removed 1 base from V and 4 bases from J, with 8 bases in between. CDR1 is SGHRS, CDR2 YFSETQ, per germline. The CDR3 sequence is CASSLYGGTEAFF. The CDR3, as DNA: TGCGCCAGCAGCTTGTACGGGGGCACTGAAGCTTTCTTT.

The chain has TRBV28 and TRBJ2-1, with 10 nucleotides matching TRBD2. CDR1 is MDHEN and CDR2 is SYDVKM in the germline V gene. J gave up 3 bases and V 4 bases, and 6 bases lay outside the gene matches. This CDR3 contains 16 residues. The CDR3: CASSSILAGVYNEQFF. CDR3 nucleotides: TGTGCCAGCAGTTCCATTCTAGCGGGAGTCTACAATGAGCAGTTCTTC.

The chain joins TRBV28 to TRBJ2-7, with 9 bases lining up with TRBD2. V lost 2 bases and J lost 2; bases outside the gene matches: 4. Looked up from germline, CDR1 is MDHEN and CDR2 is SYDVKM. The CDR3 is made up of 15 amino acids. The CDR3 region has the DNA TGTGCCAGCAGTTTAGCAGCGGGGGGTACCTACGAGCAGTACTTC. Protein product: CASSLAAGGTYEQYF.

CDR3: CASSRGAGYTGANEQYF. CDR3 bases: TGCGCCAGCAGCCGCGGGGCAGGTTATACAGGGGCGAACGAGCAGTACTTC. V is TRBV4-1 and J is TRBJ2-7; weak D call: TRBD1 (7 bases). The V gene lost 4 bases and the J gene lost 5 bases, with 24 bases spanning the gap. CDR3 length equals 17 residues. Germline V gene lookup returns CDR1 MGHRA and CDR2 YSYEKL.

The chain is built from TRBV29-1 and TRBJ1-1; TRBD1 matches at 8 bases. V lost 3 bases and J lost 0; bases outside the gene matches: 3. Germline V gene sequence: CDR1 SQVTM, CDR2 ANQGSEA. This CDR3 has 14 amino acids. CDR3 DNA sequence: TGCAGCGTTGACGGACAGGGAATGAACACTGAAGCTTTCTTT. Translation: CSVDGQGMNTEAFF.

The sample holds one count of this clone. This chain connects TRBV5-8 to TRBJ1-1; the D gene is possibly TRBD1 (5 bases). The CDR3 length is 14 residues. Germline assignment: CDR1 SGHTS and CDR2 YDEGEE. V lost 4 bases to trimming and J lost 1 base, with 11 bases between them. As DNA, the CDR3 is TGTGCCAGCAGCCGTAATACAGGGAACACTGAAGCTTTCTTT. It translates to CASSRNTGNTEAFF.

This clone was recorded a few times. V and J are TRBV4-1 and TRBJ1-1; TRBD1 is a possible D gene (5 bases). CDR1 MGHRA and CDR2 YSYEKL come from the germline V gene. The CDR3 is 14 residues long. Trimming removed 6 bases from V and 3 bases from J, with 14 bases in between. CDR3 bases: TGCGCCAGCAGTAAGGGAGACAGATACACTGAAGCTTTCTTT. Translation: CASSKGDRYTEAFF.

This chain joins TRBV6-5 and TRBJ1-4; 7 bases match TRBD1. The germline V gene has CDR1 MNHEY and CDR2 SVGAGI. CDR3 length: 15 amino acids. V gave up 6 bases and J gave up 7 bases; unmatched junction bases: 11. In DNA, the CDR3 is TGTGCCAGCAGCCGGGACAGTGGGTCTGCTGAAAAACTGTTTTTT. It encodes CASSRDSGSAEKLFF.

The V call is TRBV4-1, the J call TRBJ2-3, with 7 positions matching TRBD2. Germline-derived CDR1 and CDR2 are MGHRA and YSYEKL. The CDR3 is 16 residues long. V lost 5 bases, J lost 2 bases, and 10 bases stayed unmatched. The CDR3 is CASSDLSGAFTDTQYF. For the CDR3, the DNA is TGCGCCAGCAGCGATTTGAGCGGGGCCTTCACAGATACGCAGTATTTT.

This clone was detected only once. The chain combines TRBV7-9 with TRBJ1-1; D is ambiguous. In germline, CDR1 is SEHNR, CDR2 FQNEAQ (reference sequence). This CDR3 comprises 13 residues. Between the trimmed V and J ends, which lost 1 base and 2 bases, there was a span of 5 bases. CDR3 region: CASSLEPNTEAFF. CDR3 nucleotides: TGTGCCAGCAGCTTAGAGCCAAACACTGAAGCTTTCTTT.

This clone occurred a few times. This rearrangement joins TRBV7-9 to TRBJ2-1; a possible D gene is TRBD2 (6 bases). Deletions cut 5 bases from V and 8 bases from J, with 16 bases between. The CDR3 totals 14 residues. Germline V lookup: CDR1 SEHNR, CDR2 FQNEAQ (reference sequence). The CDR3 DNA is TGTGCCAGCAGCACGGGACTGCCCCTCTATGAGCAGTTCTTC. This encodes CASSTGLPLYEQFF.

This clone was detected only once. This chain connects TRBV6-4 to TRBJ2-1; 10 positions match TRBD2. Trimming removed 5 bases from V and 4 bases from J; junction bases left unmatched: 5. Germline CDR1 MRHNA, CDR2 SNTAGT. The CDR3 spans 15 residues. The CDR3 bases are TGTGCCAGCAGTCCCCTAGCGGGAGAGTACAATGAGCAGTTCTTC. Encoded protein: CASSPLAGEYNEQFF.

J is TRBJ2-1 and V is TRBV9, with 8 positions matching TRBD1. The CDR3 runs to 14 residues. Germline V gene data show CDR1 as SGDLS and CDR2 as YYNGEE. J gave up 10 bases and V 3 bases, and 9 bases lay outside the gene matches. CDR3 DNA: TGTGCCAGCAGCGAGGGACCAGGGGGCTGGGAGCAGTTCTTC. It codes for CASSEGPGGWEQFF.

This chain connects TRBV5-6 to TRBJ2-3, with D possibly TRBD2 on 6 matching bases. Looked up from germline, CDR1 is SGHDT and CDR2 is YYEEEE. The CDR3 has 15 amino acids. V was trimmed by 4 bases and J by 6 bases, leaving 18 bases between them. This CDR3 reads CASSRGTRRADTQYF. CDR3 DNA sequence: TGTGCCAGCAGCCGGGGGACCCGACGTGCGGATACGCAGTATTTT.

This clone is medium-sized within its sample. The V gene is TRBV11-3, the J gene TRBJ2-7; maybe TRBD1 (5 bases). This CDR3 is built from 13 residues. V lost 5 bases, J lost 6 bases, and 14 bases lay in between. Germline CDR1 is SGHNT and CDR2 is YENEEA. Here the CDR3 DNA reads TGTGCCAGCAGCGAAAACCCAGGGCCCGAGCAGTACTTC. It encodes CASSENPGPEQYF.

The chain carries TRBV28 and TRBJ2-1; 16 positions match TRBD2. V was pared by 5 bases and J by 5 bases, with 12 bases of the junction left unmatched. This CDR3 has 19 amino acids. Germline V CDR1 and CDR2: MDHEN, SYDVKM. The CDR3 here is CASSITGTSGREPDNEQFF. In DNA form, the CDR3 reads TGTGCCAGCAGTATAACCGGGACTAGCGGGAGGGAGCCGGACAATGAGCAGTTCTTC.